This T cell receptor (beta chain) came from a study of OX40 agonist ivuxolimab in advanced cancers. Study-wide context: Dose-escalation patients were diagnosed with hepatocellular carcinoma, melanoma, renal cell cancer or head and neck cancer. A male proportion of 70% to 90% was recorded, with mean age about 54 years and range roughly 23 to 79.

Germline CDR1 reads LNHDA; CDR2 reads SQIVND (reference sequence). The CDR3 totals 19 residues. The V end was cut by 2 bases, the J end by 2 bases, with 19 bases between. Autoimmune disease history or systemic immunosuppression led to patient exclusion. Blood draws occurred at baseline, cycle 4 day 1, and cycle 7 day 1. The table came from immunoSEQ multiplex PCR; TCRdb's copy has only in-frame clones and leaves some out. The data contain approximately 99,000 clones, approximately 90% of them seen just once; the ten biggest clones take up roughly 0.66%. J is TRBJ2-6 and V is TRBV19; D remains ambiguous. Sequenced here: CD4+ or CD8+ T cells sorted from blood, sampled in a trial of the OX40 agonist ivuxolimab. This sequence was found in an adult with an advanced solid tumor such as melanoma, head and neck, liver or kidney cancer. The CDR3 nucleotides are TGTGCCAGTAGTATATGGGGTACGGGTAGATTAACTGGGGCCAACGTCCTGACTTTC. Protein sequence: CASSIWGTGRLTGANVLTF.